Sequencing of this T cell receptor (beta chain) was carried out in a study of blood T cells in healthy people across ages. The study's findings and limits: From one million sequenced T cells, diversity estimates were lower bounds.

PCR was performed a second time for about 7 to 11 cycles using a sample-barcoded 5' primer and a J-beta primer mix. Via MiXCR, TCRdb re-called the 5' RACE reads, giving one row per CDR3 protein. The data show roughly 1.5 million distinct CDR3 sequences, approximately 43% seen once. CDR1 is MGHRA and CDR2 is YSYEKL in the germline V gene. Trimming removed 1 base from V and 3 bases from J; junction bases left unmatched: 5. The CDR3 totals 15 residues. With regard to this clonotype: What it recognizes is unknown.

Those donating, healthy Caucasian individuals from Russia, were aged about 6 to 100. The V call is TRBV4-1, the J call TRBJ2-7; 8 bases align to TRBD1. This sequence originates from a woman younger than 30 in good health. Sequencing input: blood. The CDR3 DNA follows: TGCGCCAGCAGCCAAGTTTCGGGACAGGTCTACGAGCAGTACTTC. Translating gives CASSQVSGQVYEQYF.